These 24 T cell receptor beta chains share one sample of origin, sequenced in a study of shared clonotypes between healthy human individuals. Naive CD8 cells lacked CD45RO and underwent positive selection for CCR7, leaving out terminally differentiated effector memory CD45RA+ cells. This table comes from immunoSEQ multiplex PCR, and its TCRdb copy is limited to in-frame clones, with some not included. The sample includes more than 2 million clones, over 85% of them seen just once. Specimen: naive CD8+ T cells from PBMCs. These receptors came from a man younger than 35 in good health. Some clones in this sample may be carry-over from other donors' samples.

This chain links TRBV6-5 with TRBJ2-5; D perhaps matches TRBD1 (6 bases). CDR3 size: 15 residues. Germline CDR1 reads MNHEY; CDR2 reads SVGAGI. The V end was cut by 4 bases, the J end by 9 bases, with 21 bases between. CDR3 nucleotide sequence: TGTGCCAGCAGTTCTCGAGGGACACCCGTGTTGCCCCAGTACTTC. It codes for CASSSRGTPVLPQYF.

The V and J genes are TRBV11-2 and TRBJ2-1; D remains unclear. The ends were cut back, 2 bases at V and 6 bases at J, with 8 bases in the middle. CDR1 is SGHAT and CDR2 is FQNNGV in the germline V gene. The CDR3 extends over 13 amino acids. The CDR3 region is CASSLYIPNEQFF. CDR3 sequence (DNA): TGTGCCAGCAGCTTATACATCCCCAATGAGCAGTTCTTC.

On this clone: Other nucleotide sequences from this sample produce the same CDR3. This sequence joins TRBV27 and TRBJ2-3; 11 nucleotides line up with TRBD2. Per the germline V gene, CDR1 is MNHEY and CDR2 is SMNVEV (reference sequence). The CDR3 has 15 amino acids. Trimming cost V 5 bases and J 1 base; bases outside gene matches: 2. The CDR3 sequence is CASSPTSGGTDTQYF. CDR3 in DNA: TGTGCCAGCAGTCCGACTAGCGGGGGCACAGATACGCAGTATTTT.

This sequence joins TRBV5-1 and TRBJ2-3; 10 bases are a match to TRBD2. This CDR3 is built from 18 residues. V lost 4 bases and J lost 0; bases outside the gene matches: 11. Germline CDR1 reads SGHRS; CDR2 reads YFSETQ. CDR3 in DNA: TGCGCCAGCAGCCCCGAGGGGGGACTAGCGTCTAGCACAGATACGCAGTATTTT. Its protein product is CASSPEGGLASSTDTQYF.

The chain uses TRBV15 and TRBJ2-3; D may match TRBD1 or TRBD2 (6 bases each). The CDR3 sequence is 15 residues long. From germline, CDR1 is LNHNV and CDR2 YYDKDF (reference sequence). With 6 bases removed from V and 0 bases from J, the gap between germline ends came to 13 bases. CDR3 loop: CATRDRRESTDTQYF. CDR3 nucleotides: TGTGCCACCAGAGACAGGAGGGAGAGCACAGATACGCAGTATTTT.

V and J are TRBV27 and TRBJ2-7; a weak D match, TRBD2 (5 bases). Per the germline V gene, CDR1 is MNHEY and CDR2 is SMNVEV (reference sequence). The CDR3 runs to 14 residues. V was trimmed by 2 bases and J by 0 bases, leaving 8 bases between them. CDR3 sequence (DNA): TGTGCCAGCAGTTTAGGGGAGAACTCCTACGAGCAGTACTTC. Encoded protein: CASSLGENSYEQYF.

J is TRBJ1-2 and V is TRBV28; 7 bases match TRBD1. With V trimmed by 7 bases and J by 3 bases, 8 bases remained unmatched. The CDR3 loop spans 14 amino acids. Germline loops: CDR1 MDHEN, CDR2 SYDVKM. In DNA form, the CDR3 reads TGTGCCAGCACTCGACAGGGCATCGACTATGGCTACACCTTC. Amino acids: CASTRQGIDYGYTF.

The gene calls are TRBV4-1 and TRBJ1-5, with TRBD1 identical over 10 bases. This CDR3 contains 18 residues. With 0 bases clipped from V and 2 bases from J, the junction kept 7 bases outside the gene matches. CDR1 and CDR2 (germline): MGHRA, YSYEKL. In DNA form, the CDR3 reads TGCGCCAGCAGCCAAGACCAATCCGGGACAGGGGGCAATCAGCCCCAGCATTTT. It is translated as CASSQDQSGTGGNQPQHF.

The CDR3 reads CASSLVSGQGSDTQYF. Written as DNA, the CDR3 is TGTGCCAGCAGCTTAGTTTCGGGACAGGGTTCGGATACGCAGTATTTT. The V call is TRBV7-3, the J call TRBJ2-3, with 9 bases identical to TRBD1. Germline trimming cut 2 bases from V and 6 bases from J; bases unmatched to any gene: 9. The V gene's germline CDR1 is SGHTA and CDR2 FQGTGA. CDR3 length: 16 amino acids.

This chain uses TRBV6-1 with TRBJ2-7, with a weak D call TRBD2 (5 bases). This CDR3 has 16 residues. V was clipped by 0 bases and J by 3 bases, with 15 bases between them. Germline V gene data show CDR1 as MNHNS and CDR2 as SASEGT. CDR3 residues: CASSEAGENPFYEQYF. The CDR3 DNA reads TGTGCCAGCAGTGAAGCCGGGGAGAACCCCTTCTACGAGCAGTACTTC.

The chain recombines TRBV7-9 with TRBJ2-3; D is undetermined. Deletions cut 0 bases from V and 5 bases from J, with 12 bases between. Germline CDR1 SEHNR, CDR2 FQNEAQ (reference sequence). This CDR3 contains 15 residues. The CDR3 bases are TGTGCCAGCAGCTTAGCGACCACGGCTGGAGATACGCAGTATTTT. It encodes CASSLATTAGDTQYF.

The chain uses TRBV9 and TRBJ2-2; the match to TRBD2 covers 11 bases. This CDR3 region has 18 residues. CDR1 SGDLS and CDR2 YYNGEE come from the germline V gene. Trimming removed 0 bases from V and 5 bases from J; junction bases left unmatched: 9. The CDR3 bases are TGTGCCAGCAGCGTAGCTTTAGCGGGAGGGCCGGGGACCGGGGAGCTGTTTTTT. Its protein product is CASSVALAGGPGTGELFF.

V gene TRBV10-3 combines with J gene TRBJ1-6; D not certain. V was cut by 3 bases and J by 7 bases, with 10 bases left in between. This CDR3 comprises 14 residues. CDR1 ENHRY and CDR2 SYGVKD come from the germline V gene. DNA of the CDR3: TGTGCCATCAGTGATGAACAGAGCAATTCACCCCTCCACTTT. The encoded protein is CAISDEQSNSPLHF.

This chain uses TRBV5-1 with TRBJ2-7; D is unclear. V was shortened by 4 bases and J by 4 bases, with 9 bases between the two germline ends. Per germline, CDR1 SGHRS and CDR2 YFSETQ. There are 12 residues in the CDR3. CDR3 residues: CASSPGNYEQYF. In DNA, the CDR3 is TGCGCCAGCAGCCCTGGGAATTACGAGCAGTACTTC. The full variable domain, rest sourced from reference TRBV5-1 and TRBJ2-7, is KAGVTQTPRYLIKTRGQQVTLSCSPISGHRSVSWYQQTPGQGLQFLFEYFSETQRNKGNFPGRFSGRQFSNSRSEMNVSTLELGDSALYLCASSPGNYEQYFGPGTRLTVT.

The chain has TRBV9 and TRBJ1-1; D possibly corresponds to TRBD1 (6 bases). The CDR3 has 15 amino acids. Trimming took off 4 bases at V and 1 base at J, with 14 bases between the two ends. CDR1 and CDR2 (germline): SGDLS, YYNGEE. The CDR3 reads CASSYRTVPNTEAFF. CDR3 coding DNA: TGTGCCAGCAGCTACCGGACAGTTCCGAACACTGAAGCTTTCTTT.

The V call is TRBV28, the J call TRBJ1-5; TRBD1 is a possible D gene (5 bases). Trimming took 5 bases from V and 7 from J, leaving 12 bases between them. In germline, CDR1 is MDHEN, CDR2 SYDVKM. The CDR3 covers 13 residues. The CDR3, as DNA: TGTGCCAGCAGTGGGGCAGCATACCAGCCCCAGCATTTT. Its protein product is CASSGAAYQPQHF.

The chain couples TRBV6-5 to TRBJ2-1, with 9 bases fitting TRBD2. The CDR3 is made up of 14 amino acids. V lost 0 bases and J lost 12; bases outside the gene matches: 6. The germline gives CDR1 MNHEY, CDR2 SVGAGI. The CDR3 sequence is CASSYSRGLAGQFF. CDR3 DNA: TGTGCCAGCAGTTACTCCCGGGGACTAGCAGGGCAGTTCTTC.

The V gene is TRBV7-6, the J gene TRBJ2-2; D is unresolved. The germline V and J ends were trimmed by 5 bases and 6 bases, with 13 bases remaining between them. This CDR3 contains 14 residues. Germline CDR1 and CDR2: SGHVS and FNYEAQ. The CDR3 here is CASSILSSAGELFF. DNA of the CDR3: TGTGCCAGCAGCATACTAAGTAGTGCCGGGGAGCTGTTTTTT.

This sequence joins TRBV2 and TRBJ1-2; a possible D gene is TRBD1 (6 bases). Trimming stripped 11 bases from V and 3 bases from J, with 16 bases between. The CDR3 is made up of 13 amino acids. Germline CDR1 reads SNHLY; CDR2 reads FYNNEI. The CDR3 nucleotides are TGTGCCTCACAAGACAGGACCTACTATGGCTACACCTTC. Translating gives CASQDRTYYGYTF.

The genes are TRBV19 and TRBJ2-7, with 7 nucleotides matching TRBD2. V trimming: 5 bases; J trimming: 3 bases; junction bases outside the gene matches: 10. In germline, CDR1 is LNHDA, CDR2 SQIVND (reference sequence). This CDR3 has 15 amino acids. In DNA form, the CDR3 reads TGTGCCAGTAGTCCCGAGTCTAGCGGAGACTACGAGCAGTACTTC. Translated, it gives CASSPESSGDYEQYF.

The rearrangement joins TRBV7-9 to TRBJ2-7; D is uncertain. Trimming pared 2 bases from V and 2 bases from J, leaving 10 bases between. The CDR3 is 14 residues long. Germline values: CDR1 SEHNR, CDR2 FQNEAQ (reference sequence). As DNA, the CDR3 is TGTGCCAGCAGCTTAAACAGCCTAACCTACGAGCAGTACTTC. Translation gives CASSLNSLTYEQYF.

This clone was detected once. V usage is TRBV5-6 and J usage is TRBJ2-1; D is perhaps TRBD2 (5 bases). CDR1 and CDR2 (germline): SGHDT, YYEEEE. This CDR3 is built from 12 residues. Trimming removed 2 bases at V and 9 bases at J, with 9 bases between. CDR3 sequence (DNA): TGTGCCAGCAGCTTCGGGGAGTCTGAGCAGTTCTTC. It specifies CASSFGESEQFF.

This chain joins TRBV18 and TRBJ2-7; D call uncertain. Trimming removed 4 bases at V and 3 bases at J, with 16 bases between. The CDR3 covers 15 residues. The germline CDR1 and CDR2 sequences are KGHSH and LQKENI. CDR3 DNA: TGTGCCAGCTCACTGGCAGGCTCATCCAACTACGAGCAGTACTTC. Its translation: CASSLAGSSNYEQYF. The full variable domain, in which reference TRBV18 and TRBJ2-7 provide the parts outside the CDR3, is NAGVMQNPRHLVRRRGQEARLRCSPMKGHSHVYWYRQLPEEGLKFMVYLQKENIIDESGMPKERFSAEFPKEGPSILRIQQVVRGDSAAYFCASSLAGSSNYEQYFGPGTRLTVT.

About this clone itself: The same CDR3 can be traced to other DNA sequences in this sample. This rearrangement joins TRBV6-5 to TRBJ2-3; D is perhaps TRBD2 (5 bases). CDR1 is MNHEY and CDR2 is SVGAGI in the germline V gene. Between the trimmed V and J ends, which lost 0 bases and 3 bases, there was a span of 13 bases. The CDR3 totals 16 residues. The CDR3 DNA reads as TGTGCCAGCAGTTACTCTAGGACGGGGTCAACAGATACGCAGTATTTT. Its translation: CASSYSRTGSTDTQYF.